This is a list of T cell receptor beta chains from one sample in a study of cytomegalovirus exposure and HLA in healthy donors. Libraries were prepared by immunoSEQ multiplex PCR; TCRdb keeps only in-frame clonotypes and omits some of them. This sample has about 100,000 clones; approximately 82% occur once, and the top ten carry 1.2%. The material sequenced was PBMCs. These receptors all stem from a woman under 30 in good health and CMV-seronegative. Each CDR3 is given with its conserved first and last residue. Fields, in order: J gene, V gene, clone size, D gene, CDR3 DNA, CDR3 protein. The D gene is left open where the match is weak. The size field is filled for only some rows; it gives once, few, many or a size class.

TRBJ2-3,TRBV7-8,NA,NA,TGTGCCAGCAGCTCGGACCCGGGACTTAGAGCAACAGATACGCAGTATTTT,CASSSDPGLRATDTQYF
TRBJ1-1,TRBV10-3,few,NA,TGTGCCATCAGTGAGTCTACCAGTTTGAACACTGAAGCTTTCTTT,CAISESTSLNTEAFF
TRBJ2-7,TRBV6-6,NA,TRBD1,TGTGCCAGCAGTGGACAGGGTACCTACGAGCAGTACTTC,CASSGQGTYEQYF
TRBJ1-5,TRBV4-1,few,NA,TGCGCCAGCAGCCTTCAGGCTCCCGCCTCGGGGCAGCCCCAGCATTTT,CASSLQAPASGQPQHF
TRBJ2-3,TRBV4-3,NA,NA,TGCGCCAGCAGCCAGTTTACTAGCACAGATACGCAGTATTTT,CASSQFTSTDTQYF
TRBJ2-4,TRBV28,NA,TRBD2,TGTGCCAGCAGTTTACTAGCGGGGGAGCTAGCCAAAAACATTCAGTACTTC,CASSLLAGELAKNIQYF
TRBJ2-1,TRBV12-1,NA,NA,TGTGCCAGCAGGACCCGAATGCGACCGGGACTAGCGGGAGCGAGCTCCTACAATGAGCAGTTCTTC,CASRTRMRPGLAGASSYNEQFF
TRBJ2-5,TRBV27,NA,TRBD2,TGTGCCAGCAGTTTATTGGGTATGGTTAGCGGGCCCCAAGAGACCCAGTACTTC,CASSLLGMVSGPQETQYF
TRBJ2-5,TRBV28,once,NA,TGTGCCAGCAGTTTATCCGGACTTTCGCGGGAGACCCAGTACTTC,CASSLSGLSRETQYF
TRBJ2-7,TRBV27,NA,NA,TGTGCCAGCAGTTTTCGGGAAACCTACGAGCAGTACTTC,CASSFRETYEQYF
TRBJ1-1,TRBV18,NA,NA,TGTGCCAGCTCACCTAAAGCGTCCCGGGAAGGGAGTTTAGCTTTCTTT,CASSPKASREGSLAFF
TRBJ1-6,TRBV5-1,NA,NA,TGCGCCAGCAGCTTAGGGGGTAAATATAATTCACCCCTCCACTTT,CASSLGGKYNSPLHF
TRBJ1-5,TRBV28,once,NA,TGTGCCAGCAGTCGAATCAGGGTCGGCAATCAGCCCCAGCATTTT,CASSRIRVGNQPQHF
TRBJ1-4,TRBV7-9,few,NA,TGTGCCAGCAGTCCAGGCGCAACTAATGAAAAACTGTTTTTT,CASSPGATNEKLFF
TRBJ2-1,TRBV7-2,NA,TRBD1,TGTGCCAGCAGTCTCGACAGGGGCGGTTACAATGAGCAGTTCTTC,CASSLDRGGYNEQFF
TRBJ2-5,TRBV6-6,NA,TRBD2,TGTGCCAGCAGACCGGGGGGGGCGGGACAGTACTTC,CASRPGGAGQYF
TRBJ1-1,TRBV12-5,NA,TRBD1,TGTGCTAGTGGTTCTGACAGGGCCATGAACACTGAAGCTTTCTTT,CASGSDRAMNTEAFF
TRBJ1-6,TRBV11-1,few,NA,TGTGCCAGCAGCTCACAGGGTTCACCCCTCCACTTT,CASSSQGSPLHF
TRBJ2-6,TRBV4-3,NA,NA,TGCGCCAGCAGCCAAGATCCAGGGGCTGGGGCCAACGTCCTGACTTTC,CASSQDPGAGANVLTF
TRBJ1-1,TRBV18,NA,NA,TGTGCCAGCTCATCCCGGGGTAACACTGAAGCTTTCTTT,CASSSRGNTEAFF
TRBJ1-4,TRBV13,NA,TRBD1,TGTGCCAGCAGTTTTGGACAGGAAAGTGAAAAACTGTTTTTT,CASSFGQESEKLFF
TRBJ1-2,TRBV5-6,NA,TRBD1,TGTGCCAGCAGCTTGGGAGGACAGGGTGGCTATGGCTACACCTTC,CASSLGGQGGYGYTF
TRBJ2-7,TRBV11-1,once,TRBD1,TGTGCCAGCAGTTTAGGGGGCACAGGGTCCTACGAGCAGTACTTC,CASSLGGTGSYEQYF
TRBJ2-3,TRBV10-2,NA,NA,TGCGCCAGCAGTGAGTCGACAGGAAGATTCACAGATACGCAGTATTTT,CASSESTGRFTDTQYF
TRBJ2-7,TRBV29-1,NA,NA,TGCAGCGTTGTAGGGGGTGGGGGCTCCTACGAGCAGTACTTC,CSVVGGGGSYEQYF
TRBJ1-6,TRBV5-7,few,TRBD1,TGTGCCAGCAGCTCCCACAGGGGCAGCGTGAGTTCACCCCTCCACTTT,CASSSHRGSVSSPLHF
TRBJ2-3,TRBV5-1,NA,TRBD1,TGCGCCAGCAGCTCCAACTTACAGGGGGTCGGCACAGATACGCAGTATTTT,CASSSNLQGVGTDTQYF
TRBJ2-7,TRBV7-9,NA,TRBD2,TGTGCCAGCAGCCATCCCCTGGAGGGACTAATGTACGAGCAGTACTTC,CASSHPLEGLMYEQYF
TRBJ1-1,TRBV5-1,NA,NA,TGCGCCAGCAGGCGGGGGTCGAGCACTGAAGCTTTCTTT,CASRRGSSTEAFF
TRBJ2-7,TRBV19,NA,NA,TGTGCCAGTAGTAACGCCCGCCAGGGCGTCGACGAGCAGTACTTC,CASSNARQGVDEQYF
TRBJ2-1,TRBV27,NA,NA,TGTGCCAGCAGTTTATGGAGAGGCAATGAGCAGTTCTTC,CASSLWRGNEQFF
TRBJ2-3,TRBV6-4,NA,TRBD1,TGTGCCAGCAGTGCCCAGTGGGGGACAGGGGGCACAGATACGCAGTATTTT,CASSAQWGTGGTDTQYF